The 20 T cell receptor beta chains presented below share a single source sample, sequenced in a study of cytomegalovirus exposure and HLA in healthy donors. The PCR was carried out with 60 Vbeta primers and 13 Jbeta primers. The table came from immunoSEQ multiplex PCR; TCRdb's copy has only in-frame clones and leaves some out. The table lists about 160,000 clones, about 75% of them singletons, with 2.5% to 3.5% in the top ten. Material for sequencing was PBMCs. The receptors here all came from a woman in her forties or fifties in good health and CMV-seropositive.

The chain carries TRBV11-2 and TRBJ2-3; D perhaps matches TRBD2 (7 bases). Trimming shortened V by 1 base and J by 4 bases, and 18 bases separated the two germline ends. The germline gives CDR1 SGHAT, CDR2 FQNNGV. CDR3 length equals 17 residues. Written as DNA, the CDR3 is TGTGCCAGCAGCTTAGGTGGTTGGGGGGGCCGACCAGATACGCAGTATTTT. Amino acids: CASSLGGWGGRPDTQYF.

The chain combines TRBV12-5 with TRBJ1-5; D is unclear. Germline assignment: CDR1 LGHNT and CDR2 FRNRAP. V lost 1 base and J 6 bases, leaving 19 bases between the germline ends. The CDR3 spans 17 residues. This CDR3 reads CASGLARPPKERQPQHF. As DNA, the CDR3 is TGTGCTAGTGGTTTGGCACGGCCCCCGAAGGAGCGTCAGCCCCAGCATTTT.

There are a few counts of this clone. CDR3 sequence reads: CASSQGGDGYTF. As DNA, the CDR3 is TGCGCCAGCTCCCAAGGGGGGGATGGCTACACCTTC. The V and J genes are TRBV23-1 and TRBJ1-2, with D possibly matching TRBD1 (6 bases). TRBV23-1 is classed as an ORF, of uncertain function. CDR3 size: 12 residues. V shed 8 bases and J shed 6 bases, with 13 bases lying between them.

The V gene is TRBV7-2, the J gene TRBJ2-1, with D hard to call. This CDR3 region has 13 residues. CDR1 and CDR2 (germline): SGHTA, FQGNSA. V lost 4 bases and J lost 7, with 11 bases in between. In DNA, the CDR3 is TGTGCCAGCAGCTCGACTCCCCAGAATGAGCAGTTCTTC. Translation: CASSSTPQNEQFF.

This clone was counted between two and nine times. The chain employs TRBV5-4 and TRBJ2-7; TRBD2 aligns across 8 bases. The V gene end was trimmed by 4 bases and the J gene end by 2 bases; junction bases not matched to a gene: 5. The germline gives CDR1 SGHNT, CDR2 YYREEE (reference sequence). CDR3 size: 14 residues. CDR3 protein: CASSRGGGPYEQYF. The CDR3 region has the DNA TGTGCCAGCAGCCGCGGCGGGGGGCCCTACGAGCAGTACTTC.

The DNA for the CDR3 is TGTGCTAGTGGTTTGGTACGTGGCAGGGGGATTGGAGGCTACACCTTC. Protein: CASGLVRGRGIGGYTF. The chain uses TRBV12-5 and TRBJ1-2; 7 bases map to TRBD1. CDR1 is LGHNT, CDR2 FRNRAP, per germline. V lost 0 bases, J lost 8 bases, and 12 bases stayed unmatched. This CDR3 contains 16 residues. Full variable domain (missing parts from reference TRBV12-5 and TRBJ1-2): DARVTQTPRHKVTEMGQEVTMRCQPILGHNTVFWYRQTMMQGLELLAYFRNRAPLDDSGMPKDRFSAEMPDATLATLKIQPSEPRDSAVYFCASGLVRGRGIGGYTFGSGTRLTVV.

This clone came up a few times. This rearrangement joins TRBV5-1 to TRBJ2-5; the match to TRBD1 covers 7 bases. V dropped 4 bases and J dropped 3; count of bases not matched to a gene: 3. The CDR3 has 13 residues. Germline CDR1 is SGHRS and CDR2 is YFSETQ. CDR3 nucleotides: TGCGCCAGCAGCCGTACAGGGGAAGAGACCCAGTACTTC. As protein: CASSRTGEETQYF.

The chain has TRBV9 and TRBJ1-2, with TRBD1 matching over 8 bases. The CDR3 spans 15 residues. Germline CDR1 reads SGDLS; CDR2 reads YYNGEE. V lost 0 bases, J lost 8 bases, and 9 bases stayed unmatched. In nucleotides, the CDR3 is TGTGCCAGCAGCGTAGGGTCGGGGACAGGAACGGGCTACACCTTC. It encodes CASSVGSGTGTGYTF.

This chain links TRBV15 with TRBJ1-1; 9 bases agree with TRBD1. V shed 5 bases, J shed 5 bases, and the junction held 9 bases outside the gene matches. The CDR3 is made up of 15 amino acids. The germline V gene has CDR1 LNHNV and CDR2 YYDKDF (reference sequence). The CDR3 DNA reads as TGTGCCACCAGCTCTCAAAGGACAGGGGATACTGAAGCTTTCTTT. Protein: CATSSQRTGDTEAFF. The full variable domain, with the rest looked up from reference TRBV15 and TRBJ1-1, is DAMVIQNPRYQVTQFGKPVTLSCSQTLNHNVMYWYQQKSSQAPKLLFHYYDKDFNNEADTPDNFQSRRPNTSFCFLDIRSPGLGDTAMYLCATSSQRTGDTEAFFGQGTRLTVV.

The V call is TRBV5-1, the J call TRBJ2-5; 11 nucleotides align to TRBD2. V lost 4 bases and J lost 1; bases outside the gene matches: 3. Germline V gives CDR1 SGHRS, CDR2 YFSETQ. The CDR3 sequence is 15 residues long. CDR3 in amino acids: CASSPLAGGQETQYF. CDR3 bases: TGCGCCAGCAGCCCGCTAGCGGGGGGCCAAGAGACCCAGTACTTC.

In its sample, this clone was seen once. CDR3 sequence: CASRPDSYGYTF. CDR3 DNA sequence: TGCGCCAGCAGACCCGACAGCTATGGCTACACCTTC. The chain couples TRBV5-1 to TRBJ1-2; possible D gene TRBD1, 5 bases. The germline gives CDR1 SGHRS, CDR2 YFSETQ. The V and J ends lost 5 bases and 4 bases respectively, with 9 bases between them. This CDR3 contains 12 residues.

The chain recombines TRBV2 with TRBJ2-3, with D maybe TRBD2 (6 bases). The CDR3 consists of 15 residues. Germline V gene sequence: CDR1 SNHLY, CDR2 FYNNEI. Trimming cost V 1 base and J 6 bases, with 14 bases left between them. The CDR3 protein is CASSEELAMGDTQYF. The CDR3, as DNA: TGTGCCAGCAGTGAAGAGCTAGCGATGGGGGATACGCAGTATTTT.

The rearrangement uses TRBV5-6 and TRBJ2-1; TRBD1 matches at 8 bases. CDR3 length equals 15 residues. Germline CDR1 and CDR2: SGHDT and YYEEEE. V was pared by 4 bases and J by 7 bases, with 10 bases of the junction left unmatched. CDR3 region: CASSRRAGGLNEQFF. CDR3 bases: TGTGCCAGCAGCCGAAGGGCAGGGGGCCTTAATGAGCAGTTCTTC.

V gene TRBV18 combines with J gene TRBJ1-4; D is possibly TRBD1 (6 bases). In germline, CDR1 is KGHSH, CDR2 LQKENI. V was cut by 4 bases and J by 1 base, with 13 bases left in between. This CDR3 has 16 amino acids. CDR3 loop: CASSHSYRETNEKLFF. In DNA form, the CDR3 reads TGTGCCAGCTCACATTCGTACAGGGAAACTAATGAAAAACTGTTTTTT.

The V gene is TRBV5-4, the J gene TRBJ2-5; possible D gene TRBD1, 6 bases. CDR1 SGHNT and CDR2 YYREEE come from the germline V gene (reference sequence). Trimming took off 4 bases at V and 5 bases at J, with 18 bases between the two ends. There are 15 residues in the CDR3. CDR3 in amino acids: CASSRDFRGGETQYF. The CDR3 region has the DNA TGTGCCAGCAGCCGCGATTTCAGGGGCGGTGAGACCCAGTACTTC. The entire variable domain, with the rest obtained from reference TRBV5-4 and TRBJ2-5, is as follows: ETGVTQSPTHLIKTRGQQVTLRCSSQSGHNTVSWYQQALGQGPQFIFQYYREEENGRGNFPPRFSGLQFPNYSSELNVNALELDDSALYLCASSRDFRGGETQYFGPGTRLLVL.

The chain links TRBV11-2 to TRBJ2-1, with D tentatively TRBD2 (6 bases). V was clipped by 3 bases and J by 8 bases, with 11 bases between them. The germline CDR1 and CDR2 sequences are SGHAT and FQNNGV. The length of the CDR3 is 13 residues. CDR3 nucleotides: TGTGCCAGCAGCTTGTTACGCGGGGATGAGCAGTTCTTC. Amino acid sequence: CASSLLRGDEQFF.

The V and J genes are TRBV2 and TRBJ2-1, with D tentatively TRBD1 (6 bases). Trimming took 6 bases from V and 9 from J, leaving 27 bases between them. Germline CDR1 is SNHLY and CDR2 is FYNNEI. This CDR3 region has 17 residues. Here the CDR3 reads CASRKELAQGKRGEQFF. The CDR3 DNA sequence: TGTGCCAGCAGAAAAGAGCTCGCACAGGGTAAACGGGGTGAGCAGTTCTTC.

The V gene is TRBV14, the J gene TRBJ2-7, with D possibly matching TRBD1 (5 bases). The germline gives CDR1 SGHDN, CDR2 FVKESK. Trimming took off 4 bases at V and 2 bases at J, with 18 bases between the two ends. This CDR3 contains 16 residues. Here the CDR3 reads CASSPLQGDGAYEQYF. The CDR3 nucleotides are TGTGCCAGCAGCCCCCTACAAGGGGATGGGGCCTACGAGCAGTACTTC.

The chain uses TRBV2 and TRBJ1-1; D remains unclear. Germline CDR1 SNHLY, CDR2 FYNNEI. This CDR3 is 13 amino acids long. V lost 6 bases to trimming and J lost 6 bases, with 14 bases between them. As DNA, the CDR3 is TGTGCCAGCAGCCTCTTCCGGGGAGCTGAAGCTTTCTTT. Translated: CASSLFRGAEAFF.

This clone has a handful of counts. This chain joins TRBV7-9 and TRBJ2-7; D possibly uses TRBD1 or TRBD2 (5 bases each). This CDR3 contains 13 residues. V was clipped by 5 bases and J by 5 bases, with 13 bases between them. The germline CDR1 and CDR2 sequences are SEHNR and FQNEAQ (reference sequence). This chain's CDR3 is CASSLGTRDEQYF. The CDR3, as DNA: TGTGCCAGCAGCCTAGGGACGCGGGACGAGCAGTACTTC.